This T cell receptor (beta chain) was sequenced during a study of response to subunit inactivated influenza vaccine. Notes on the study in general: The authors offered the suggestion that each seasonal influenza vaccination recruits few new T cells.

In the case of this clonotype: The antigen is unknown.

The CDR3 sequence is 13 residues long. V gave up 3 bases and J gave up 4 bases, with 7 bases separating them. TCRdb reprocessed the RT-PCR reads via MiXCR and lists one record per CDR3 protein. The sample has 500,000 to 600,000 distinct CDR3 sequences, about 10% seen once; the top ten hold more than 8.5%. This clonotype was sampled from a man aged 45-65 years who received an inactivated influenza vaccine. The chain employs TRBV12-3 or TRBV12-4 and TRBJ1-5; D ambiguous. The sequenced sample was PBMCs from blood, obtained on the day of vaccination. The CDR3 region is CASSFGLNQPQHF. The CDR3 bases are TGTGCCAGCAGTTTTGGATTAAATCAGCCCCAGCATTTT.